This T cell receptor (beta chain) is from a study of shared clonotypes between healthy human individuals. Findings and limits, study-wide: Estimated clonotype richness was generally higher in naive than memory subsets. Even with large depth, rarefaction showed that sorted-subset sequencing was incomplete. Represented diversity, genetic and exposure-history alike, was limited by few donors.

This clone was observed a single time. The antigen is unknown. This CDR3 region has 13 residues. Germline CDR1 and CDR2: SGHTA and FQGNSA. The V end lost 1 base, the J end lost 3 bases, and 7 bases lay between the germline ends. The table came from immunoSEQ multiplex PCR; TCRdb's copy has only in-frame clones and leaves some out. This repertoire shows some 1 million clones, about 74% found once; its top ten account for around 1.4%. Caucasian adults residing in Nashville, Tennessee made up all the donors. V is TRBV7-2 and J is TRBJ2-7; unclear D gene. This receptor was taken from a man between 18 and 35 years old in good health. Sequencing was done on a sample of memory CD4+ T cells sorted from blood. The subset denotes: CD45RA-negative fraction. The DNA of the CDR3 is TGTGCCAGCAGCTTAGTACAGTACTACGAGCAGTACTTC. It specifies CASSLVQYYEQYF.